The entry below describes one T cell receptor beta chain. Its target is unknown. The V gene's germline CDR1 is SQVTM and CDR2 ANQGSEA. V was shortened by 8 bases and J by 2 bases, with 13 bases between the two germline ends. The CDR3 sequence is 13 residues long. The data are from a study of identical twins. Study-wide points: Not following the same donors, the study drew its conclusions from cross-sectional statistical analysis. The presence of invariant MAIT and iNKT cells could partly confound analyses of zero-insertion sequences.

Carrying unique molecular identifiers, the cDNA also gained a universal primer site through template switching. MiXCR, run by TCRdb on the 5' RACE reads, gives a single entry per CDR3 protein. The sample carries around 680,000 distinct CDR3 sequences, around 8.6% recorded once. This same sample was also part of a study on yellow fever vaccine responses in identical twins.

The sequenced sample consisted of PBMCs. This chain connects TRBV29-1 to TRBJ1-5; D is possibly TRBD1 (5 bases). The receptor was derived from a young woman in good health. CDR3 sequence: CSIPGRGNQPQHF. The CDR3 nucleotides are TGCAGCATACCAGGGCGGGGCAATCAGCCCCAGCATTTT.